The clone carrying this T cell receptor beta chain came up once. V lost 6 bases and J 2 bases, leaving 10 bases between the germline ends. This CDR3 has 13 amino acids. The germline gives CDR1 SGDLS, CDR2 YYNGEE. These data originate in a study of blood T cell repertoires in COVID-19. Study at large: From T cells, B-cell-depleted T cells, or PBMCs came the material, which was cDNA or gDNA.

Profiling relied on immunoSEQ multiplex PCR, and the TCRdb table lists in-frame clones only, not all of them. The sample carries under 150,000 clones, 84% recorded once. The specimen sequenced was PBMCs or T cells enriched from blood (not recorded which). This sequence was found in a man between 50 and 59 years old in a cohort exposed to, infected with or recovered from COVID-19 (not recorded which). The chain joins TRBV9 to TRBJ2-3; no definite D call. CDR3 bases: TGTGCCAGCACAACAGCCTTCACAGATACGCAGTATTTT. Its translation is CASTTAFTDTQYF.